This record concerns one TCR beta chain sequence. The antigen is unknown. TCRalpha along with TCRbeta cDNA was subjected to two nested PCRs lasting about 16 and 10 cycles. After re-calling the 5' RACE reads, TCRdb lists one entry per CDR3 protein, DNA absent. This repertoire includes about 140,000 distinct CDR3 sequences. This sample was included in a study of monozygotic twins with inflammatory bowel disease. Study outcomes and limitations: IBD patients share fewer clonotypes with other people than healthy twins do, especially with disease activity.

The CDR3 sequence is 14 residues long. Germline CDR1 and CDR2: SQVTM and ANQGSEA. This receptor was identified in a human donor with ulcerative colitis or Crohn's disease, or a healthy co-twin of an affected twin (not recorded which). This chain uses TRBV29-1 with TRBJ1-5; no DNA is available, so the TRBD1 call from TCRdb remains unchecked. Material: blood. The CDR3 spells CSVLTGGIDQPQHF.